Listed below are T cell receptor beta chains from one sample, sequenced in a study of T cell responses to AZD1222 COVID-19 vaccine. TCRdb keeps only in-frame clones here, not all; method: immunoSEQ multiplex PCR. The data hold roughly 150,000 clones, with 85% to 95% observed a single time. Sequences were derived from peripheral blood, sampled on day 0 of AZD1222 vaccination. Receptor source: an adult in good health. The CDR3 runs from the conserved cysteine through the conserved F or W. Each record gives: V gene, J gene, CDR3 protein.

TRBV4-2	TRBJ1-1	CASSQDLTMNTEAFF
TRBV29-1	TRBJ2-7	CSVESRYEQYF
TRBV5-1	TRBJ2-5	CASSLDRGTGSETQYF
TRBV5-6	TRBJ1-2	CASSLVGPVGGYTF
TRBV27	TRBJ2-7	CASSSGRDLYEQYF
TRBV21-1	TRBJ2-7	CASSTNLSACYEQYF
TRBV7-9	TRBJ2-4	CASSLVASSDAKNIQYF
TRBV11-2	TRBJ1-2	CASTIGSGLYGYTF
TRBV2	TRBJ2-2	CASSRTSGRTGELFF
TRBV14	TRBJ2-7	CASSQVRGSEQYF
TRBV19	TRBJ1-1	CASRQGLGMNTEAFF
TRBV6-5	TRBJ1-1	CASSTEESTEAFF
TRBV4-3	TRBJ2-2	CASSQDWSLAEPTGELFF
TRBV19	TRBJ1-5	CASTTGPWSNQPQHF
TRBV27	TRBJ1-2	CASSLSAVNYGYTF
TRBV5-1	TRBJ1-6	CASSPGFQGNSPLHF
TRBV7-9	TRBJ1-5	CASSPGGEYQHF
TRBV5-5	TRBJ2-7	CASSSREPTAGEQYF
TRBV19	TRBJ1-2	CASSARDSAGYGYTF
TRBV27	TRBJ2-1	CASSFTASSYNEQFF
TRBV28	TRBJ1-6	CASRGTVGYSYNSPLHF
TRBV9	TRBJ2-6	CASTPGLAGDLSGANVLTF
TRBV28	TRBJ1-6	CASSSRPKHNSPLHF
TRBV28	TRBJ1-5	CASSSRGPSNQPQHF
TRBV30	TRBJ1-2	CAWRDIPLINYGYTF
TRBV6-5	TRBJ1-2	CASIGDRAGDYGYTF
TRBV19	TRBJ2-3	CASSAVQGSSDTQYF
TRBV29-1	TRBJ2-7	CSVAKGLLSSYEQYF
TRBV6-5	TRBJ2-5	CASSYSMWRQETQYF
TRBV7-9	TRBJ1-3	CASTRTGRGLDF
TRBV19	TRBJ2-7	CASSIGQGTYEQYF
TRBV4-1	TRBJ1-2	CASSPGQGAYLYGYTF